Below are 9 T cell receptor beta chains sequenced from a single sample in a study of CD8 T cells in Susac syndrome. Random-hexamer reverse transcription was applied to about 0.45 to 1 ug RNA. MiXCR was run by TCRdb on the immunoSEQ multiplex PCR reads, yielding one entry per CDR3 protein. The sample yields some 450,000 distinct CDR3 sequences, approximately 85% seen once. Sequenced input: CD8+ T cells from PBMCs. The receptors come from a human donor with multiple sclerosis.

V gene TRBV4-1 combines with J gene TRBJ2-5, with D perhaps TRBD2 (7 bases). The V end lost 0 bases, the J end lost 7 bases, and 18 bases lay between the germline ends. Germline assignment: CDR1 MGHRA and CDR2 YSYEKL. The CDR3 loop spans 16 amino acids. The CDR3 loop reads CASSQDQGSGEGTQYF. In DNA, the CDR3 is TGCGCCAGCAGCCAAGATCAGGGTTCAGGGGAGGGGACCCAGTACTTC.

The V gene is TRBV12-3 or TRBV12-4, the J gene TRBJ2-7; D is undetermined. The CDR3 length is 14 residues. Trimming shortened V by 1 base and J by 5 bases, and 12 bases separated the two germline ends. This CDR3 reads CASSLDSRPHEQYF. CDR3 in DNA: TGTGCCAGCAGTTTAGATTCACGGCCCCACGAGCAGTACTTC.

The chain couples TRBV5-4 to TRBJ1-1; D not resolved. Between the trimmed V and J ends, which lost 1 base and 8 bases, there was a span of 6 bases. CDR3 length: 11 amino acids. From germline, CDR1 is SGHNT and CDR2 YYREEE (reference sequence). CDR3 bases: TGTGCCAGCAGCTTGCAAGGAGAAGCTTTCTTT. This codes for CASSLQGEAFF.

The V call is TRBV2, the J call TRBJ2-7, with D perhaps assigned TRBD1 or TRBD2 (5 bases each). Germline V gene sequence: CDR1 SNHLY, CDR2 FYNNEI. This CDR3 has 11 residues. Deletions cut 11 bases from V and 7 bases from J, with 15 bases between. CDR3 sequence: CASYRDGEQYF. For the CDR3, the DNA is TGTGCCTCTTACCGGGACGGTGAGCAGTACTTC.

The V and J genes are TRBV7-9 and TRBJ2-7, with a weak D call TRBD1 (5 bases). The CDR3 extends over 13 amino acids. CDR1 is SEHNR, CDR2 FQNEAQ, per germline (reference sequence). With 3 bases removed from V and 6 bases from J, the gap between germline ends came to 12 bases. CDR3 amino acids: CASSFPGHGEQYF. DNA of the CDR3: TGTGCCAGCAGCTTTCCCGGACATGGCGAGCAGTACTTC. Full variable domain (missing parts from reference TRBV7-9 and TRBJ2-7): DTGVSQNPRHKITKRGQNVTFRCDPISEHNRLYWYRQTLGQGPEFLTYFQNEAQLEKSRLLSDRFSAERPKGSFSTLEIQRTEQGDSAMYLCASSFPGHGEQYFGPGTRLTVT.

V gene TRBV7-9 combines with J gene TRBJ2-2, with TRBD1 as a possible D gene (6 bases). This CDR3 is built from 14 residues. In germline, CDR1 is SEHNR, CDR2 FQNEAQ (reference sequence). Deletions cut 4 bases from V and 5 bases from J, with 11 bases between. Here the CDR3 reads CASSSSGQTGELFF. For the CDR3, the DNA is TGTGCCAGCAGCTCCTCCGGACAGACCGGGGAGCTGTTTTTT.

The rearrangement uses TRBV7-9 and TRBJ1-2; D might be TRBD1 (5 bases). Germline V gene sequence: CDR1 SEHNR, CDR2 FQNEAQ (reference sequence). The CDR3 extends over 16 amino acids. The ends were cut back, 1 base at V and 0 bases at J, with 12 bases in the middle. Here the CDR3 DNA reads TGTGCCAGCAGCTTAGTGGGGCAGGTAGCTAACTATGGCTACACCTTC. It yields the protein CASSLVGQVANYGYTF.

The chain carries TRBV2 and TRBJ1-1; D remains ambiguous. In germline, CDR1 is SNHLY, CDR2 FYNNEI. V gave up 6 bases and J gave up 0 bases, with 8 bases separating them. There are 13 residues in the CDR3. CDR3 sequence reads: CASRNRLNTEAFF. CDR3 DNA sequence: TGTGCCAGCAGGAACAGACTGAACACTGAAGCTTTCTTT.

This chain links TRBV19 with TRBJ1-5; maybe TRBD1 (6 bases). In germline, CDR1 is LNHDA, CDR2 SQIVND (reference sequence). The CDR3 covers 17 residues. The V end lost 4 bases, the J end lost 4 bases, and 20 bases lay between the germline ends. DNA of the CDR3: TGTGCCAGTAGTACGCCGCCGGAAAGGGGGATAAATCAGCCCCAGCATTTT. Protein: CASSTPPERGINQPQHF. Filled out from reference TRBV19 and TRBJ1-5, the complete variable domain reads DGGITQSPKYLFRKEGQNVTLSCEQNLNHDAMYWYRQDPGQGLRLIYYSQIVNDFQKGDIAEGYSVSREKKESFPLTVTSAQKNPTAFYLCASSTPPERGINQPQHFGDGTRLSIL.